This entry concerns a single TCR beta chain. This clonotype was seen ten or more times. Its antigen has not been determined. Base-call qualities are not available, and no considerably larger clone is one nucleotide away. Libraries were made using 5' RACE. Four rounds of PCR, run with the SP2 primer together with nested alpha and beta constant region primers, were used to amplify the ligated cDNA. TCR RNA was reverse transcribed with SuperScript IV using alpha and beta constant region primers for the blood and skin samples. T4 RNA ligase 1 was used to ligate an oligonucleotide containing the Illumina SP2 primer and a UMI to the 3' end of the cDNA. The 12-nucleotide UMI was composed of two random hexamers separated by an eight-base spacer, which was included to prevent hairpin formation. TCR alpha and beta chain libraries were processed separately from the second PCR onward, with dual indexing for multiplexing. After pooling, the indexed libraries were analyzed by capillary electrophoresis and sequenced on either an Illumina MiSeq or NextSeq. PhiX DNA at roughly 4.5-7% was spiked into libraries to increase base diversity and improve cluster recognition. The published analysis was carried out like this. UMIs were extracted from read 2 by Demultiplexor and combined with the TCR sequence from read 1, and reads were split according to sample indices. V and J genes and V-J junctions were identified by Decombinator, and each TCR was assigned a five-part identifier that included V and J deletions. Collapsinator used UMIs to correct sequencing errors and PCR amplification heterogeneity, yielding UMI-based abundance per TCR. CDR3Translator converted identifiers to nucleotide sequence, translated to amino acids, and extracted CDR3 regions using terminal motifs. Error-corrected counts of alpha and beta TCRs from blood and skin were compared after being normalized to the amount of input RNA. In TCRdb, the public reads were trimmed at Q25 with fastp and aligned with MiXCR, with productive beta chains retained. One record per CDR3 amino acid sequence lists the most common genes and DNA. These V and J calls are TCRdb output, not the study's own analysis. Counted in this sample were 45,000 to 55,000 distinct CDR3 sequences; approximately 4.5% of them appeared once. Under 0.95% of the sample is held by the ten biggest clonotypes.

This sample was included in a study of naive and memory T cell subsets (TCRdb year 2017). Looking at the study overall: The figure summarizing the skin biopsy and whole blood samples listed some 10 blood donors, 7 tuberculin skin test biopsies and 3 saline control biopsies. PCR2 was typically run as a SYBR Green qPCR and stopped at a set threshold, although low-input samples could use end-point PCR of 5 to 7 cycles instead.

The study at large found these results: The RNA-based method was acknowledged to be potentially sensitive to changes in TCR transcripts with T cell activation and differentiation.

There are 18 amino acids in the CDR3, from cysteine to phenylalanine inclusive. CDR3 DNA only is kept here, 54 bases in frame from base 1. Cut back by 0 bases and 0 bases, the V and J ends lie 20 bases apart. Per the germline V gene (reference sequence), DFQATT is the CDR1 and SNEGSKA is the CDR2. Using 3' ligation of a UMI-containing oligonucleotide to TCR cDNA, the study laid out a robust and sensitive protocol to amplify, sequence and analyze TCRs. For whole blood analysis, approximately 2.5 ml of peripheral blood was collected from healthy adult volunteers into Tempus tubes, and RNA was extracted following the manufacturer's instructions. Total RNA was used without cell sorting and was treated with RQ1 DNase before reverse transcription, with a target input of about 1 to 1,100 ng. Skin biopsy and whole blood libraries were made to test pipeline robustness in samples where T cells form a minority population.

The TCR was taken from a female donor in good health. Recombination linked TRBV20-1 to TRBJ1-1, with the D gene not confidently named. The CDR3 has the sequence CSARDYRSRTIMNTEAFF. Read as DNA, the sequence is TGCAGTGCTAGAGATTACAGAAGCAGGACGATCATGAACACTGAAGCTTTCTTT.